A single sample gave rise to the 2 T cell receptor beta chains below, sequenced in a study of graft-versus-host responses after intestinal transplantation. Some clones are missing from TCRdb's copy, which holds only in-frame ones; the method was immunoSEQ multiplex PCR. This sample carries about 25,000 clones, around two fifths of them seen once, and the ten largest clones take about 0.66%. This specimen was alloreactive CD4+ T cells from a mixed lymphocyte reaction culture, taken before intestinal transplant. Subset here: CFSE-low proliferating T cells sorted from roughly six-day pre-transplant mixed lymphocyte reaction (GvH or HvG direction). The receptors come from a human patient who received an intestinal transplant.

The CDR3 DNA sequence: TGTGCCATCAGCGGTTACAGGGAAGGTCAGCCCCAGCATTTT. Translation: CAISGYREGQPQHF. This chain connects TRBV10-3 to TRBJ1-5; weak D call: TRBD1 (6 bases). The length of the CDR3 is 14 residues. V was pared by 6 bases and J by 6 bases, with 15 bases between. The germline gives CDR1 ENHRY, CDR2 SYGVKD.

This clone was detected a few times. The chain couples TRBV5-4 to TRBJ2-7; no clear D gene. The CDR3 runs to 11 residues. Germline V CDR1 and CDR2: SGHNT, YYREEE (reference sequence). Trimming cost V 9 bases and J 4 bases, with 11 bases left between them. This CDR3 is CATSVAYEQYF. The CDR3 coding sequence is TGTGCCACGTCGGTCGCTTACGAGCAGTACTTC.